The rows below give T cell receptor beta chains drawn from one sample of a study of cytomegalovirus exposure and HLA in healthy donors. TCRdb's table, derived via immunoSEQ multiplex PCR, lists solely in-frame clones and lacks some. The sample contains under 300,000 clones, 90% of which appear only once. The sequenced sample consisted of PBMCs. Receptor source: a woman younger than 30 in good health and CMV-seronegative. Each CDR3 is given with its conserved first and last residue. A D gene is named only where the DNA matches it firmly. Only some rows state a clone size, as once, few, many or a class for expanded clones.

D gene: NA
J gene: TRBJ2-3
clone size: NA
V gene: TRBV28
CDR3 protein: CASSLTGRSPQYF
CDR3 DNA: TGTGCCAGCAGTCTCACAGGGAGAAGTCCGCAGTATTTT

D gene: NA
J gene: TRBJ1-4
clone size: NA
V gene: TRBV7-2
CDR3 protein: CASSFAGATNEKLFF
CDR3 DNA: TGTGCCAGCAGCTTCGCGGGGGCAACTAATGAAAAACTGTTTTTT

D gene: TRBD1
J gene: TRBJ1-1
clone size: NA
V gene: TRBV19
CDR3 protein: CASRNPGQLNTEAFF
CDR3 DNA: TGTGCCAGTAGGAATCCGGGACAGTTGAACACTGAAGCTTTCTTT

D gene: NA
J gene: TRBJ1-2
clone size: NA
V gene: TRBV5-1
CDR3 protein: CASSLNRDGYTF
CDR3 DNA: TGCGCCAGCAGCTTGAACAGGGATGGCTACACCTTC

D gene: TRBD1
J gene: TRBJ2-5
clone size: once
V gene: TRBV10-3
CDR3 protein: CAISDRGQGPGETQYF
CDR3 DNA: TGTGCCATCAGTGATCGGGGACAGGGGCCGGGAGAGACCCAGTACTTC

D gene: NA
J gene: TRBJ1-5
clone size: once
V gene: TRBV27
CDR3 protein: CASRLTGGQQPQHF
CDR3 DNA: TGTGCCAGCAGGTTGACTGGGGGCCAGCAGCCCCAGCATTTT

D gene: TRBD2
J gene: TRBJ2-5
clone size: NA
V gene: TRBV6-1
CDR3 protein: CASSEAFASGGEETQYF
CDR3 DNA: TGTGCCAGCAGTGAAGCGTTTGCTAGCGGGGGGGAAGAGACCCAGTACTTC

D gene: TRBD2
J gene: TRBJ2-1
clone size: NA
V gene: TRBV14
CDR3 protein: CASSQEKWTSEYNEQFF
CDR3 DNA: TGTGCCAGCAGCCAAGAAAAGTGGACTAGCGAGTACAATGAGCAGTTCTTC

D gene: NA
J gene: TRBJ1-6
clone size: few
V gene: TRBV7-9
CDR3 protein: CASSSTGNSPLHF
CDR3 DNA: TGTGCCAGCAGCTCCACAGGGAATTCACCCCTCCACTTT

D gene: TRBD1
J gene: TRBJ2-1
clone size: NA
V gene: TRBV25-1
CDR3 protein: CASSEPRQGPPQGNEQFF
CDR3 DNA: TGTGCCAGCAGTGAGCCTCGACAGGGGCCACCTCAGGGCAATGAGCAGTTCTTC

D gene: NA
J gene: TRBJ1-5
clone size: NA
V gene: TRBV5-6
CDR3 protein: CASSWTPYSNQPQHF
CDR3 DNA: TGTGCCAGCAGTTGGACACCTTATAGCAATCAGCCCCAGCATTTT

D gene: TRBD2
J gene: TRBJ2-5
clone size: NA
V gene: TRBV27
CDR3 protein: CASLRLAGAPETQYF
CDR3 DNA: TGTGCCAGCCTCCGACTAGCGGGGGCCCCAGAGACCCAGTACTTC

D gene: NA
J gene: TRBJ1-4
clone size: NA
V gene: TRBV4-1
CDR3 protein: CASSSTGKLFF
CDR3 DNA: TGCGCCAGCAGTTCGACAGGAAAACTGTTTTTT

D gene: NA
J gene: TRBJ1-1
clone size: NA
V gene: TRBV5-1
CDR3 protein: CASSASGGGARTEAFF
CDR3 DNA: TGCGCCAGCAGCGCCAGTGGGGGGGGCGCGAGGACTGAAGCTTTCTTT

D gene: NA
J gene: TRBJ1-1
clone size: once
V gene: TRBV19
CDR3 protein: CASSIDRWQNTEAFF
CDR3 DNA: TGTGCCAGTAGTATAGATCGTTGGCAGAACACTGAAGCTTTCTTT

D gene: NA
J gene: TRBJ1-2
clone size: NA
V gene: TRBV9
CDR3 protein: CASSPRTETYGYTF
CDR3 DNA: TGTGCCAGCAGCCCCAGGACAGAAACTTATGGCTACACCTTC

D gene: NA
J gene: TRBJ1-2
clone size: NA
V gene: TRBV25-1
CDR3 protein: CASSGQRVRGYTF
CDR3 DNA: TGTGCCAGCAGCGGCCAACGGGTTCGCGGCTACACCTTC

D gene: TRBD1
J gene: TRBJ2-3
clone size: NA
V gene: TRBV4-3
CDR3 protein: CASSYGQGADTQYF
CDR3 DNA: TGCGCCAGCAGCTACGGACAGGGGGCAGATACGCAGTATTTT

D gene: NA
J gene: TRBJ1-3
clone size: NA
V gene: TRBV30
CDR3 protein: CAWTHTGNTGNTIYF
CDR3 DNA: TGTGCCTGGACTCACACAGGGAATACTGGAAACACCATATATTTT

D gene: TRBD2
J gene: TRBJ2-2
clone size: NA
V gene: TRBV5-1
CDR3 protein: CASSPGLAGGSGELFF
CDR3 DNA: TGCGCCAGCAGCCCGGGACTAGCGGGGGGCTCCGGGGAGCTGTTTTTT

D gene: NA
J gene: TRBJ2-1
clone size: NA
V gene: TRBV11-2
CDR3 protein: CASSPIGGVYNEQFF
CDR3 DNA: TGTGCCAGCAGTCCCATTGGAGGGGTCTACAATGAGCAGTTCTTC

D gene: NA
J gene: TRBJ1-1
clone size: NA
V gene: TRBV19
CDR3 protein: CASSGRRGGGHTEAFF
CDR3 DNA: TGTGCCAGTAGTGGCCGGCGGGGCGGCGGACACACTGAAGCTTTCTTT

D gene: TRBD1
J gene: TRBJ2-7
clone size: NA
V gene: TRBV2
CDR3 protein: CASTGDSSYEQYF
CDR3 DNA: TGTGCCAGCACAGGGGACAGTTCCTACGAGCAGTACTTC

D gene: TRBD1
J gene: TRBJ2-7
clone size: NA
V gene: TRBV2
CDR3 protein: CASRSTGGTEQYF
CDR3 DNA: TGTGCCAGCAGATCGACAGGGGGCACAGAGCAGTACTTC

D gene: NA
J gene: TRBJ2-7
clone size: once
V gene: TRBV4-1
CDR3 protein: CASSRLGSSYEQYF
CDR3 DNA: TGCGCCAGCAGCCGCCTAGGTAGCTCCTACGAGCAGTACTTC

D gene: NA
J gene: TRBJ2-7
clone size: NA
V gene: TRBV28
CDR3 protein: CASSLQGPYEQYF
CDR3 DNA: TGTGCCAGCAGTTTGCAGGGGCCCTACGAGCAGTACTTC

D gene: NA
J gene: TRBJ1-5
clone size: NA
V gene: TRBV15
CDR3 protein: CATSREGGMSDSNQPQHF
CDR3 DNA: TGTGCCACCAGCAGAGAGGGGGGGATGTCAGACAGCAATCAGCCCCAGCATTTT